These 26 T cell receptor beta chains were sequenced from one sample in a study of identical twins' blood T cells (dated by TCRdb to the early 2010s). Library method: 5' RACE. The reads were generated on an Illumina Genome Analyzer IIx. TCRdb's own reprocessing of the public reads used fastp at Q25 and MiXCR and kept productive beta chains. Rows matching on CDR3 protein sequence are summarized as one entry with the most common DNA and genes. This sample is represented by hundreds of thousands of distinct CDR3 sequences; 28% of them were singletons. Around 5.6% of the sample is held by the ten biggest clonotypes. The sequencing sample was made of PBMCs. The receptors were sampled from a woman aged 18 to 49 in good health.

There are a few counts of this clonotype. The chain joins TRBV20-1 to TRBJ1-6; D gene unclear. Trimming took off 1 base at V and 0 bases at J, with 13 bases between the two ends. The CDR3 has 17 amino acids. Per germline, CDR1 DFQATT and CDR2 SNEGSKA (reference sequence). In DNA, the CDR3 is TGCAGTGCTAGAGCACTCCCTGGAAGCTCCTATAATTCACCCCTCCACTTT. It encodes CSARALPGSSYNSPLHF.

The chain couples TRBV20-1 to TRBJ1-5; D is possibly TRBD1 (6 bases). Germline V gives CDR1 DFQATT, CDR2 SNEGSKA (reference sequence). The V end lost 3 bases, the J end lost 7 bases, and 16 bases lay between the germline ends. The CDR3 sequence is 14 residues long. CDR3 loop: CSASKAGGGQPQHF. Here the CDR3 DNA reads TGCAGTGCTAGTAAGGCCGGGGGCGGACAGCCCCAGCATTTT.

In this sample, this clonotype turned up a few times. This CDR3 reads CASSKSGGRGHGYTF. In DNA, the CDR3 is TGTGCCAGCAGCAAAAGTGGGGGCAGGGGCCATGGCTACACCTTC. This chain links TRBV7-9 with TRBJ1-2, with D maybe TRBD1 (6 bases). The V end lost 5 bases, the J end lost 6 bases, and 19 bases lay between the germline ends. CDR3 length: 15 residues. CDR1 SEHNR and CDR2 FQNEAQ come from the germline V gene (reference sequence).

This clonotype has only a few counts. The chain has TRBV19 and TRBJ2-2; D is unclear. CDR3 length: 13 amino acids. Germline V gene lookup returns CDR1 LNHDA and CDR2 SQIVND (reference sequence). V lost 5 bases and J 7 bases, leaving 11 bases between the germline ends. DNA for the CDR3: TGTGCCAGTAGTCAGGCTTCGGTCGGGGAGCTGTTTTTT. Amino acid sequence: CASSQASVGELFF.

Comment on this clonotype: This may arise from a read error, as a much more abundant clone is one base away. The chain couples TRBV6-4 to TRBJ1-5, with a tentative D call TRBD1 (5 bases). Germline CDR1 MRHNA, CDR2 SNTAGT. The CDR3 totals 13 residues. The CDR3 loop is CTSSTYDSQPQHF. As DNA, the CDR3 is TGTACCAGCAGTACCTACGACAGTCAGCCCCAGCATTTT.

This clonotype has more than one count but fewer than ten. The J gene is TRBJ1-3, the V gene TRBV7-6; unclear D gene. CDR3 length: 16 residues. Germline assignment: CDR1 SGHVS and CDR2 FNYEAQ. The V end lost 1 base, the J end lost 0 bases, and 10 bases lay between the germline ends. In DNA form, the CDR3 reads TGTGCCAGCAGCTTAGGCAGGCTAAGCTCTGGAAACACCATATATTTT. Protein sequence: CASSLGRLSSGNTIYF.

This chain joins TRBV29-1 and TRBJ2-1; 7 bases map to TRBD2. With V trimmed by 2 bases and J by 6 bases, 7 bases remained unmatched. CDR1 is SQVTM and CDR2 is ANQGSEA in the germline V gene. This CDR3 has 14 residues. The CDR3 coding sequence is TGCAGCGTTGAAAGTGCTAGCGGCCGCAATGAGCAGTTCTTC. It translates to CSVESASGRNEQFF.

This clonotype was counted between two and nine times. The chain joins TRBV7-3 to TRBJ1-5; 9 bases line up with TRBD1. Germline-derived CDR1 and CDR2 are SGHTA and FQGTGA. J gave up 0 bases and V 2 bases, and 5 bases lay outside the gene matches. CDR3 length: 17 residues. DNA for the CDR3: TGTGCCAGCAGCTTAGGGACAGGGCTTTATAGCAATCAGCCCCAGCATTTT. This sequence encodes CASSLGTGLYSNQPQHF.

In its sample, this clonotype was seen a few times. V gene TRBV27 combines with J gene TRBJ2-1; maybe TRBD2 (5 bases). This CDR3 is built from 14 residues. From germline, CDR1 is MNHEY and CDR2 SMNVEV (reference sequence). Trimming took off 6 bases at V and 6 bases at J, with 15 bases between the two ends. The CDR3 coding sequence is TGTGCCAGCAGGCAACTAGTCCGGCCCAATGAGCAGTTCTTC. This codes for CASRQLVRPNEQFF.

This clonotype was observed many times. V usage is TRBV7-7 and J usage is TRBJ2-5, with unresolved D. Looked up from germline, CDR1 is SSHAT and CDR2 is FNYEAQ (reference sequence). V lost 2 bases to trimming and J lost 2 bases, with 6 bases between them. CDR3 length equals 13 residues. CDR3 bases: TGTGCCAGCAGCTTAAACCATCAAGAGACCCAGTACTTC. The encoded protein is CASSLNHQETQYF.

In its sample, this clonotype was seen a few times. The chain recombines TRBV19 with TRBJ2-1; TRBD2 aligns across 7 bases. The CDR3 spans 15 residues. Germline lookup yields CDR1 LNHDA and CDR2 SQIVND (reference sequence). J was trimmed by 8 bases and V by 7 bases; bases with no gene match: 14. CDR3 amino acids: CASKVGGSVSDEQFF. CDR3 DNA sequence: TGTGCCAGTAAAGTAGGCGGGAGTGTCTCCGATGAGCAGTTCTTC.

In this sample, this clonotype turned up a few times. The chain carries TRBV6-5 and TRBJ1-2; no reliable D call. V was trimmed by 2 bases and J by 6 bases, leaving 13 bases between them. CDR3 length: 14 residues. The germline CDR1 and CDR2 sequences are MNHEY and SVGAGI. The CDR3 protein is CASSYGVLSDGYTF. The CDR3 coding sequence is TGTGCCAGCAGTTACGGGGTATTGTCGGATGGCTACACCTTC.

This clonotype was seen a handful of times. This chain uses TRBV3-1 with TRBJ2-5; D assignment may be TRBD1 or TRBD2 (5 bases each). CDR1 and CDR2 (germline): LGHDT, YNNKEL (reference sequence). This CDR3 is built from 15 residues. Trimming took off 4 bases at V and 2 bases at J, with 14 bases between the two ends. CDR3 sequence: CASSLGTLYQETQYF. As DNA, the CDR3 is TGTGCCAGCAGCCTCGGGACCCTATATCAAGAGACCCAGTACTTC.

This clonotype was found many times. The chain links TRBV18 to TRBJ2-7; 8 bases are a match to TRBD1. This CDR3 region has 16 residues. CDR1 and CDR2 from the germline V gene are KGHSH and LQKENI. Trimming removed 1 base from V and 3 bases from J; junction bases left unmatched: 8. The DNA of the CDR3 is TGTGCCAGCTCACCACGTTCCGGGACAGGATTCTACGAGCAGTACTTC. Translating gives CASSPRSGTGFYEQYF.

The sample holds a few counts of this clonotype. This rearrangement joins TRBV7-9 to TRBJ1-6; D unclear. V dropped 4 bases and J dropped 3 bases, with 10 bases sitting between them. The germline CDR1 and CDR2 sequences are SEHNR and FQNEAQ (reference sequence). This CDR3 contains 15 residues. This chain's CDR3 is CASSSDRFYNSPLHF. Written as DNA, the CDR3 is TGTGCCAGCAGCTCAGACCGGTTCTATAATTCACCCCTCCACTTT.

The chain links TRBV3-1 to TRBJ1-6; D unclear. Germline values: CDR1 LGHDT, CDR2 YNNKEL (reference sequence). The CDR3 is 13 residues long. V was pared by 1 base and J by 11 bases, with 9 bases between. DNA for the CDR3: TGTGCCAGCAGCCAAGGGGCCCGAACACCCCTCCACTTT. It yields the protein CASSQGARTPLHF.

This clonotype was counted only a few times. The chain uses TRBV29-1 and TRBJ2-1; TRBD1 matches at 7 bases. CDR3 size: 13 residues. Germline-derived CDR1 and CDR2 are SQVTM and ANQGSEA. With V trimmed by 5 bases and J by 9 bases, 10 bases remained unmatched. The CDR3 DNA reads TGCAGCGTTACGGCAGGGGGTGTACGTGAGCAGTTCTTC. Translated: CSVTAGGVREQFF.

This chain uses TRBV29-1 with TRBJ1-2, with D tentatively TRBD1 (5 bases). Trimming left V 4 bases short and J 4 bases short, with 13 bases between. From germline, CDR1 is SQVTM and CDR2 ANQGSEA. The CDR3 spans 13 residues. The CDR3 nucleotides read TGCAGCGTTGGCCGGGACCTAAGCTATGGCTACACCTTC. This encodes CSVGRDLSYGYTF.

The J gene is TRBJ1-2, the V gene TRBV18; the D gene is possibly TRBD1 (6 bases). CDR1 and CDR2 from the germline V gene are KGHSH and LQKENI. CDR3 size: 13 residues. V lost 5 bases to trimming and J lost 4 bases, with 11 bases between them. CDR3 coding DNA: TGTGCCAGCTCAGCCACAGGGCTCTATGGCTACACCTTC. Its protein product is CASSATGLYGYTF.

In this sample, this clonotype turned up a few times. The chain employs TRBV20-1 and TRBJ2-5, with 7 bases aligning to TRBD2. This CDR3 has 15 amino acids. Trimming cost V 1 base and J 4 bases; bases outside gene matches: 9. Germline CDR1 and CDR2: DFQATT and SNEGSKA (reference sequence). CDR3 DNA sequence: TGCAGTGCTAGAGTCCCCCGGCTAGCGGTAGAGACCCAGTACTTC. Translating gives CSARVPRLAVETQYF.

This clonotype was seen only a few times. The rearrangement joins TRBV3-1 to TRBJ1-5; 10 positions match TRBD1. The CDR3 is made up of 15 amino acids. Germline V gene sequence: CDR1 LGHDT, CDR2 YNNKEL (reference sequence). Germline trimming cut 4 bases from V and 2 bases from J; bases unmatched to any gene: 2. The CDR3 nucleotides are TGTGCCAGCAGCCTCGGGACAGGGGGCAATCAGCCCCAGCATTTT. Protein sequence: CASSLGTGGNQPQHF.

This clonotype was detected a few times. CDR3 residues: CASSQTVEAFF. The CDR3 nucleotides read TGTGCCAGCAGCCAGACGGTTGAAGCTTTCTTT. The chain links TRBV7-9 to TRBJ1-1; D not certain. Looked up from germline, CDR1 is SEHNR and CDR2 is FQNEAQ (reference sequence). CDR3 length equals 11 residues. The V and J ends lost 5 bases and 7 bases respectively, with 8 bases between them.

CDR3 in amino acids: CASSIYRQPQHF. The CDR3 DNA reads TGTGCCAGTAGTATTTACCGGCAGCCCCAGCATTTT. The V and J genes are TRBV19 and TRBJ1-5; D remains ambiguous. V was trimmed by 3 bases and J by 7 bases, leaving 7 bases between them. Germline V gene data show CDR1 as LNHDA and CDR2 as SQIVND (reference sequence). This CDR3 spans 12 amino acids.

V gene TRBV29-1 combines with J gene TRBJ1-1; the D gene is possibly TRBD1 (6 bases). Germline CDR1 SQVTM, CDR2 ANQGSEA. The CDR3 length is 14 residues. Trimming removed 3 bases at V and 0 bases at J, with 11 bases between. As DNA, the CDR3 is TGCAGCGTTGATTGGACAGATTTGAACACTGAAGCTTTCTTT. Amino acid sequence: CSVDWTDLNTEAFF.

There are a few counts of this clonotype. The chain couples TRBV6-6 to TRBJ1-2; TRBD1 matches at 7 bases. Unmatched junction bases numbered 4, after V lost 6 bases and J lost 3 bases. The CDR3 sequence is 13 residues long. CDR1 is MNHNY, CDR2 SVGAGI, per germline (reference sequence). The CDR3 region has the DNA TGTGCCAGCAGAACAGGGGTTGACTATGGCTACACCTTC. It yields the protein CASRTGVDYGYTF.

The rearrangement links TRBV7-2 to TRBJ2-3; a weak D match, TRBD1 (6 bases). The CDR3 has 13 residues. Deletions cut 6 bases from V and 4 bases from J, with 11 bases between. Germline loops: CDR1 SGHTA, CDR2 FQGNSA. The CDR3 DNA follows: TGTGCCAGCAGACGACAGGCGGCAGATACGCAGTATTTT. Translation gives CASRRQAADTQYF.